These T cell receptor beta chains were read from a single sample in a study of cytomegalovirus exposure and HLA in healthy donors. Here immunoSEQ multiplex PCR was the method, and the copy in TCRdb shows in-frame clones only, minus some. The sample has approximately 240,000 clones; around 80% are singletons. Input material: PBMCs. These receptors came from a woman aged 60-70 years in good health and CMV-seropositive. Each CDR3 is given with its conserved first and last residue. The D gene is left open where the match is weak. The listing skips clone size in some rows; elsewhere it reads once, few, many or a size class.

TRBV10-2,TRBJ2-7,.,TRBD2,TGCGCCAGCAGTAGACTAGCGGGCTACGAGCAGTACTTC,CASSRLAGYEQYF
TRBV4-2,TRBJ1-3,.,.,TGTGCCAGCAGCCGGGGGGGGGACGGAAACACCATATATTTT,CASSRGGDGNTIYF
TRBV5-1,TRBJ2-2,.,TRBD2,TGCGCCAGCAGCGAACTAGCGGGAGGCGGGACCGGGGAGCTGTTTTTT,CASSELAGGGTGELFF
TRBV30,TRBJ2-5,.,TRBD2,TGTGCCTGGGCACGACGAGCGGGAGCTGTAGAGACCCAGTACTTC,CAWARRAGAVETQYF
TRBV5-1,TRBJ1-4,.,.,TGCGCCAGCAGCCCTGGCAGGGGTGCTAATGAAAAACTGTTTTTT,CASSPGRGANEKLFF
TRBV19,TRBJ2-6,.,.,TGTGCCAGTACCCCCGGAGGAGCTGGGGCCAACGTCCTGACTTTC,CASTPGGAGANVLTF
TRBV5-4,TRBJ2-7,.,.,TGTGCCAGCAGCTCAGGCCGCTCCTACGAGCAGTACTTC,CASSSGRSYEQYF
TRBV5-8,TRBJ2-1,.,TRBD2,TGTGCCAGCCATAGTCCGGGACTAGCGACCTACAATGAGCAGTTCTTC,CASHSPGLATYNEQFF
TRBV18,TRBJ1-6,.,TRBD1,TGTGCCAGCTCACCACTCGACAGGGGAACGGATTCACCCCTCCACTTT,CASSPLDRGTDSPLHF
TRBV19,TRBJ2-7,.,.,TGTGCCAGTAGTGAGGACGGGAAGGCCTACGAGCAGTACTTC,CASSEDGKAYEQYF
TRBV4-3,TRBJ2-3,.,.,TGCGCCAGCAGCCTTGGGGCTAGCACAGATACGCAGTATTTT,CASSLGASTDTQYF
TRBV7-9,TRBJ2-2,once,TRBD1,TGTGCCAGCAGCTTAGGGACAGGGGGCGACACCGGGGAGCTGTTTTTT,CASSLGTGGDTGELFF
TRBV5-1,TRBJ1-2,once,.,TGCGCCAGCAGCCCAGACCAGGGACTCGATGGCTACACCTTC,CASSPDQGLDGYTF
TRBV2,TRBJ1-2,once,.,TGTGCCAGCAGTGAAATAAGGGCCGGGGATGGCTACACCTTC,CASSEIRAGDGYTF
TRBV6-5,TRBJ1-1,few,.,TGTGCCAGCAGTTTCTCCCTTTCAAGGGGAGCTTTCTTT,CASSFSLSRGAFF
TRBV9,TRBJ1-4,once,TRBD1,TGTGCCAGCAGCGGGGACAGGATAAATGAAAAACTGTTTTTT,CASSGDRINEKLFF
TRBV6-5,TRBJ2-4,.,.,TGTGCCAACAGTTACTCAGAGACAGGCGGCATTCAGTACTTC,CANSYSETGGIQYF
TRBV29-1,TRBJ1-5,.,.,TGCAGCGTTGCACAGCATCAGCCCCAGCATTTT,CSVAQHQPQHF
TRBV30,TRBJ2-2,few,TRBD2,TGTGCCTGGACCACGGGGGGGGTGGGGGAGCTGTTTTTT,CAWTTGGVGELFF
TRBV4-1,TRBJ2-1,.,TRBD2,TGCGCCAGCAGCCAAGGAAGACTAGCGGGGGTAGCCTACAATGAGCAGTTCTTC,CASSQGRLAGVAYNEQFF
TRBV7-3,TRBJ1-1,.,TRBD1,TGTGCCAGCAGCTTAACAGGGGCAGGGGGTCCCTACACTGAAGCTTTCTTT,CASSLTGAGGPYTEAFF
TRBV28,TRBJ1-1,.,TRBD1,TGTGCCAGCAGTAGACCCGGGACAGGGTCCAATTTGCCAGCTTTCTTT,CASSRPGTGSNLPAFF
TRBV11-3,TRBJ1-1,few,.,TGTGCCAGCAGTCCGGACGGGGGAGGAGCTTTCTTT,CASSPDGGGAFF